A selection of T cell receptor beta chains follows, all from one sample in a study of identical twins. Using its own MiXCR run on the 5' RACE reads, TCRdb lists one record per CDR3 protein. The table shows about 720,000 distinct CDR3 sequences, with approximately 18% occurring only once. These records were also assigned to another study, of T cells expressing NK-cell markers.

Specimen: PBMCs. These receptors were collected from a young woman in good health. The CDR3 runs from the conserved cysteine through the conserved F or W. A D gene is named only where the DNA matches it firmly. Rows give clone size only sometimes, using once, few, many, or a class for an expanded clone.

j_call clone_size cdr3_length d_call v_call cdr3_nt cdr3_aa
TRBJ1-4 NA 13 NA TRBV18 TGTGCCAGCTCACCAGGGGGGAATGAAAAACTGTTTTTT CASSPGGNEKLFF
TRBJ2-1 NA 14 NA TRBV5-1 TGCGCCAGCAGCTCGAGCCCCTCCTACAATGAGCAGTTCTTC CASSSSPSYNEQFF
TRBJ2-1 NA 16 TRBD1 TRBV12-3/TRBV12-4 TGTGCCAGCGTGGGTTGGGGAGGACAGGGGGCAAATGAGCAGTTCTTC CASVGWGGQGANEQFF
TRBJ2-2 NA 15 TRBD1 TRBV5-1 TGCGCCAGCAGCGGACAGGGTGGGCACACCGGGGAGCTGTTTTTT CASSGQGGHTGELFF
TRBJ2-3 once 16 TRBD2 TRBV20-1 TGCAGTGCTAGAGATTTTTCTAGCGGGAGAACAGATACGCAGTATTTT CSARDFSSGRTDTQYF
TRBJ2-2 few 14 NA TRBV5-1 TGCGCCAGCAGCCCACTAGCGAACACCGGGGAGCTGTTTTTT CASSPLANTGELFF
TRBJ2-7 few 14 TRBD2 TRBV20-1 TGCAGTGCTAGAGATCAGCGGGGGGGTGGGGAGCAGTACTTC CSARDQRGGGEQYF
TRBJ1-1 NA 11 NA TRBV12-3/TRBV12-4 TGTGCCAGCAGTCGCGACAGGGAAGCTTTCTTT CASSRDREAFF
TRBJ1-4 many 13 NA TRBV7-6 TGTGCCTCCGGCGGGGCATCTAATGAAAAACTGTTTTTT CASGGASNEKLFF
TRBJ1-5 few 15 NA TRBV6-1 TGTGCCAGCAGTGAAGCGAGGGGTTCGGGTCAGCCCCAGCATTTT CASSEARGSGQPQHF
TRBJ1-1 NA 14 NA TRBV2 TGTGCCAGCAGCTTTACGACAGGGAACACTGAAGCTTTCTTT CASSFTTGNTEAFF
TRBJ2-7 NA 18 TRBD1 TRBV4-2 TGTGCCAGCAGCCACGAAAAGGGACGGACAGGGGGCTCCTACGAGCAGTACTTC CASSHEKGRTGGSYEQYF
TRBJ2-3 few 16 TRBD2 TRBV11-3 TGTGCCAGCAGCTCGACTAGCGGGGGGCGAGGGAATACGCAGTATTTT CASSSTSGGRGNTQYF
TRBJ1-3 NA 13 NA TRBV15 TGTGCCACCAGCGGATTACAGGGAAACACCATATATTTT CATSGLQGNTIYF
TRBJ1-2 many 13 NA TRBV10-3 TGTGCCATCAGGACGGGTGGCAGCGGAGGCTACACCTTC CAIRTGGSGGYTF
TRBJ1-6 few 15 NA TRBV5-1 TGCGCCAGCAGCTTGGGACGGACAGCCAATTCACCCCTCCACTTT CASSLGRTANSPLHF
TRBJ2-2 NA 15 NA TRBV6-4 TGTGCCAGCAGTGTCTCAGGGCAGTACACCGGGGAGCTGTTTTTT CASSVSGQYTGELFF
TRBJ1-1 few 12 TRBD1 TRBV20-1 TGCAGTGCTATCAGGGGGGGAACTGAAGCTTTCTTT CSAIRGGTEAFF
TRBJ1-2 NA 13 NA TRBV20-1 TGCAGTGCTGGGACGGACGGCAACTATGGCTACACCTTC CSAGTDGNYGYTF
TRBJ2-5 NA 16 TRBD1 TRBV7-9 TGTGCCAGCAGCTTTACAGGGGGGTCAGTACAAGAGACCCAGTACTTC CASSFTGGSVQETQYF
TRBJ1-5 NA 14 TRBD1 TRBV20-1 TGCAGTGCTAGCAGGGGACAGGTCAATCAGCCCCAGCATTTT CSASRGQVNQPQHF
TRBJ2-7 few 13 TRBD1 TRBV12-3/TRBV12-4 TGTGCCAGCAGGTGGGACAGGGAGGGTGAGCAGTACTTC CASRWDREGEQYF
TRBJ2-1 few 13 TRBD1 TRBV12-3/TRBV12-4 TGTGCCAGCAGCCCTGGACAGGGGATAGGGCAGTTCTTC CASSPGQGIGQFF
TRBJ1-1 NA 13 TRBD1 TRBV20-1 TGCAGTGCTGAACAGGGGGCTGGGACTGAAGCTTTCTTT CSAEQGAGTEAFF